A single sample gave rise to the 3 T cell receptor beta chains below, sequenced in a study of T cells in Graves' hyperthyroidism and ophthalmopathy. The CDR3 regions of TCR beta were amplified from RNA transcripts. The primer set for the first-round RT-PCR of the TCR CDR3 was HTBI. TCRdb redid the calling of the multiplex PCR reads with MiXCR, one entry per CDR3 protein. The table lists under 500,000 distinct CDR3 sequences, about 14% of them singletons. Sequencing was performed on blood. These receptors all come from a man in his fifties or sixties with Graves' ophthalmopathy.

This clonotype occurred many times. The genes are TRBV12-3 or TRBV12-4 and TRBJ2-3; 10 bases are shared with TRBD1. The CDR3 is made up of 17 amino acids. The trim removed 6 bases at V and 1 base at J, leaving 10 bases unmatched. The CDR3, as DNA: TGTGCCAGCAGCCTTGACGGGACAGGGGAACGCACAGATACGCAGTATTTT. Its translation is CASSLDGTGERTDTQYF.

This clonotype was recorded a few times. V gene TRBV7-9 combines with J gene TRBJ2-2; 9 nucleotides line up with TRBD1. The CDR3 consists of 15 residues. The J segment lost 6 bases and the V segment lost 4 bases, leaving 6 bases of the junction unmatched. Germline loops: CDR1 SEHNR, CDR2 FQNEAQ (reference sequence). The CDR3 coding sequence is TGTGCCAGCAGCTCCGGACAGGGGTGGTCCGGGGAGCTGTTTTTT. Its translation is CASSSGQGWSGELFF.

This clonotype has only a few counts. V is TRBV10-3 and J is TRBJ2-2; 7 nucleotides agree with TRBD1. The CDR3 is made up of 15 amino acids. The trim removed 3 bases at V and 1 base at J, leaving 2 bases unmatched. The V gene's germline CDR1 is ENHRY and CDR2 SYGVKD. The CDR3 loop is CAISDTGVNTGELFF. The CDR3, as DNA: TGTGCCATCAGTGACACAGGGGTGAACACCGGGGAGCTGTTTTTT.